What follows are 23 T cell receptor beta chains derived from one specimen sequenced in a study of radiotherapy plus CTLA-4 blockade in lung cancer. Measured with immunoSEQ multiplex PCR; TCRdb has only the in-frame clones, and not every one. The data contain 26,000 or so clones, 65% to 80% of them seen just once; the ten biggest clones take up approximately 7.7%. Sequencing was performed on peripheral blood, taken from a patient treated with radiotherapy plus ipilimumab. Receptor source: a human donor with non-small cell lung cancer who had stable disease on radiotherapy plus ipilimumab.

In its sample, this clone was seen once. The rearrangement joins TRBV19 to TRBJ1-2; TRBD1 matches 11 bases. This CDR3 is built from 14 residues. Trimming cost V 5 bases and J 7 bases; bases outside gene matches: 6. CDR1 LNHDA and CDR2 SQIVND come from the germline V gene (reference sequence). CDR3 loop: CASSVRTGGSGYTF. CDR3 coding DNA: TGTGCCAGTAGTGTAAGGACAGGGGGCTCTGGCTACACCTTC.

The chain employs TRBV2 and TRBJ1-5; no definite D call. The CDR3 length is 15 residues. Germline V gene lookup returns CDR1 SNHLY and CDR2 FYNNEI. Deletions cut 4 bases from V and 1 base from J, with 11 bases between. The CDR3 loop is CASSALQSSNQPQHF. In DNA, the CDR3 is TGTGCCAGCAGTGCCCTCCAGTCAAGCAATCAGCCCCAGCATTTT.

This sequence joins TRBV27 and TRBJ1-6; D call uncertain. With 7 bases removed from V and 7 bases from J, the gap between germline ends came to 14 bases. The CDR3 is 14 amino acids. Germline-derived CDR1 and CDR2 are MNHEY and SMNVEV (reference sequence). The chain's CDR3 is CASTRGESNSPLHF. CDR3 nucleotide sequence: TGTGCCAGCACCCGGGGTGAGAGCAATTCACCCCTCCACTTT.

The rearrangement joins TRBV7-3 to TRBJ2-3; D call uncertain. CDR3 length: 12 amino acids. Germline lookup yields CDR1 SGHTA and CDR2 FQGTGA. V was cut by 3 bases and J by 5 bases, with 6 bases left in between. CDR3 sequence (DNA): TGTGCCAGCAGCTTGACGGGAGATACGCAGTATTTT. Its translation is CASSLTGDTQYF.

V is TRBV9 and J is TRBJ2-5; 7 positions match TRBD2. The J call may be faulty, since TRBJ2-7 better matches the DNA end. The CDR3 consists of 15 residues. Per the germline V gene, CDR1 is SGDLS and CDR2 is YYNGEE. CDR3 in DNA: TGTGCCAGCAGTCCAGGACTAGGCGGATCCTACGAGCAGTACTTC. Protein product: CASSPGLGGSYEQYF.

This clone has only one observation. The CDR3 coding sequence is TGTGCCAGTAGTAACGGAGGCGGGCAGGACGGGGCCAACGTCCTGACTTTC. Translation: CASSNGGGQDGANVLTF. The chain couples TRBV19 to TRBJ2-6; D might be TRBD2 (5 bases). With 4 bases removed from V and 4 bases from J, the gap between germline ends came to 17 bases. The CDR3 runs 17 residues. In germline, CDR1 is LNHDA, CDR2 SQIVND (reference sequence).

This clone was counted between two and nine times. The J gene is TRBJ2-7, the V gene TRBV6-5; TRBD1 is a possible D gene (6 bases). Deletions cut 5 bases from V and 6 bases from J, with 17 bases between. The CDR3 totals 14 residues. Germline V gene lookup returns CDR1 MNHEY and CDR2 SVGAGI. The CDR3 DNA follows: TGTGCCAGCAGTCCCGTTTTCAGGGGCGGCGAGCAGTACTTC. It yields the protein CASSPVFRGGEQYF.

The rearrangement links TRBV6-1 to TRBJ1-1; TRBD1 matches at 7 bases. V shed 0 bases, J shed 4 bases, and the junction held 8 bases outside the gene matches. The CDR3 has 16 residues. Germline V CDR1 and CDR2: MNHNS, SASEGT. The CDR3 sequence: CASSEAGGGGGTEAFF. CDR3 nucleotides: TGTGCCAGCAGTGAAGCGGGAGGAGGGGGCGGCACTGAAGCTTTCTTT.

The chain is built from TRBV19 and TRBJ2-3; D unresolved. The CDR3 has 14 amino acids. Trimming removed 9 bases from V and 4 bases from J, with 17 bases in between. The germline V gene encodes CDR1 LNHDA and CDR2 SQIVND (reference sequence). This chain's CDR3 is CASRDGGWPDTQYF. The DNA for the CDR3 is TGTGCCAGCCGAGACGGTGGCTGGCCAGATACGCAGTATTTT.

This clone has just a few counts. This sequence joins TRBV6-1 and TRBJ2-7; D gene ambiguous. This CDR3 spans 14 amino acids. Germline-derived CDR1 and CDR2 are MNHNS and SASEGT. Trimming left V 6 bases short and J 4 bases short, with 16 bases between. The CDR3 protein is CASRPGSGVYEQYV. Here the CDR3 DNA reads TGTGCCAGCAGACCCGGGTCTGGAGTGTACGAGCAGTACGTC.

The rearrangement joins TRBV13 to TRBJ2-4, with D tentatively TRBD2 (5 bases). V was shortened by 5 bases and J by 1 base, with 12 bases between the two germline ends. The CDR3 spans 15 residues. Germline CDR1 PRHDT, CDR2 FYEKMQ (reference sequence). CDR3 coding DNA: TGTGCCAGCAGCCTTGCAAGGAGGGCCAAAAACATTCAGTACTTC. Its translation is CASSLARRAKNIQYF. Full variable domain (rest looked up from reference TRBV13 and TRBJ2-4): AAGVIQSPRHLIKEKRETATLKCYPIPRHDTVYWYQQGPGQDPQFLISFYEKMQSDKGSIPDRFSAQQFSDYHSELNMSSLELGDSALYFCASSLARRAKNIQYFGAGTRLSVL.

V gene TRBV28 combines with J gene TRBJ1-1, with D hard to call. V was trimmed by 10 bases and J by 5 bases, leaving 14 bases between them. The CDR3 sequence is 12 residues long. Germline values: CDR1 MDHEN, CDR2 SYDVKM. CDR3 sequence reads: CATIDMGTEAFF. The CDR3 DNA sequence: TGTGCCACTATAGATATGGGAACTGAAGCTTTCTTT. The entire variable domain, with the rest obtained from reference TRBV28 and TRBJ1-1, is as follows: DVKVTQSSRYLVKRTGEKVFLECVQDMDHENMFWYRQDPGLGLRLIYFSYDVKMKEKGDIPEGYSVSREKKERFSLILESASTNQTSMYLCATIDMGTEAFFGQGTRLTVV.

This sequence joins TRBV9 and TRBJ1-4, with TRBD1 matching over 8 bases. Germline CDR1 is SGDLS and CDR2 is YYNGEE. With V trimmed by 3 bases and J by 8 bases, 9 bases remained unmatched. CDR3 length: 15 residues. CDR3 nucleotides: TGTGCCAGCAGCGGCCAGGGGGCTTTAGGGGAAAAACTGTTTTTT. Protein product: CASSGQGALGEKLFF.

The CDR3 bases are TGTGCCAGCAGCTCCACACGTACGGCGGGGGCCGGGGAGCTGTTTTTT. This gives the protein CASSSTRTAGAGELFF. The chain joins TRBV11-3 to TRBJ2-2; 7 nucleotides align to TRBD2. Germline trimming cut 4 bases from V and 6 bases from J; bases unmatched to any gene: 11. CDR1 SGHNT and CDR2 YENEEA come from the germline V gene. The CDR3 extends over 16 amino acids.

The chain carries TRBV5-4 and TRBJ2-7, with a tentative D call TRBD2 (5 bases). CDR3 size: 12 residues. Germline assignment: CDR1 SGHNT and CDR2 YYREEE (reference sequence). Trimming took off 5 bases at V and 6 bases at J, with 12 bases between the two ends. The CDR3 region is CASRGLRGEQYV. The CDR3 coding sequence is TGTGCCAGCAGAGGACTGCGCGGCGAGCAGTACGTC.

The CDR3 region has the DNA TGTGCCATCAGTGAGCTAGGGGACAGGGGAACTGGGGCCAACGTCCTGACTTTC. This codes for CAISELGDRGTGANVLTF. The chain carries TRBV10-3 and TRBJ2-6, with TRBD1 matching over 10 bases. Germline assignment: CDR1 ENHRY and CDR2 SYGVKD. J gave up 2 bases and V 2 bases, and 6 bases lay outside the gene matches. This CDR3 is 18 amino acids long.

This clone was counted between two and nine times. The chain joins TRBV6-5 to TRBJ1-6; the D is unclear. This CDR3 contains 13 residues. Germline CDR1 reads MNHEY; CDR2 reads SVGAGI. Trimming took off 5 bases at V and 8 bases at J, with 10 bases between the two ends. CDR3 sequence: CASSERWDSPLHF. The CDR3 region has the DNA TGTGCCAGCAGTGAAAGGTGGGATTCACCCCTCCACTTT.

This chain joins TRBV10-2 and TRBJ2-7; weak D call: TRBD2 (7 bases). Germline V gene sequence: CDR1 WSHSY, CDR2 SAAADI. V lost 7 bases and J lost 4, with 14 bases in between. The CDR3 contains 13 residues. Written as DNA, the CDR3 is TGCGCCAGCAACCCACAGGGAGGGTACGAGCAGTACTTC. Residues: CASNPQGGYEQYF.

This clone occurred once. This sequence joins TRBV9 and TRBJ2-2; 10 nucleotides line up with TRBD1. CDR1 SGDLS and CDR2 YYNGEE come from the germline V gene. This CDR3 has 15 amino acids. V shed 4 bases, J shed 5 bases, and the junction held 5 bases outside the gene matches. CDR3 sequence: CASSSGDRGTGELFF. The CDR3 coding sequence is TGTGCCAGCAGCTCAGGGGACAGGGGAACCGGGGAGCTGTTTTTT. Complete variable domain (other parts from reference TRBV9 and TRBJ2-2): DSGVTQTPKHLITATGQRVTLRCSPRSGDLSVYWYQQSLDQGLQFLIQYYNGEERAKGNILERFSAQQFPDLHSELNLSSLELGDSALYFCASSSGDRGTGELFFGEGSRLTVL.

The CDR3 sequence is CASSLAQGPPYEQYV. In DNA, the CDR3 is TGTGCCAGCAGCTTAGCCCAGGGCCCCCCCTACGAGCAGTACGTC. The V call is TRBV11-2, the J call TRBJ2-7, with D perhaps matching TRBD1 (5 bases). The CDR3 length is 15 residues. CDR1 and CDR2 from the germline V gene are SGHAT and FQNNGV. The V gene lost 1 base and the J gene lost 2 bases, with 12 bases spanning the gap.

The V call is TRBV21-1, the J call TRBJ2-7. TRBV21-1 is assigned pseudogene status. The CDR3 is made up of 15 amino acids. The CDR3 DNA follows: TGTGCCAGCAGCAAAGTAGGGGGGAGCTCCTACGAGCAGTACTTC. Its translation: CASSKVGGSSYEQYF.

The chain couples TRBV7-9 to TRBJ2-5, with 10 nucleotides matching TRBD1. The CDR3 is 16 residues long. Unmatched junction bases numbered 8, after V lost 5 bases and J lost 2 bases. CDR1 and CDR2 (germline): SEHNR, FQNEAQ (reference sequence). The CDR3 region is CASSLGQGDSQETQYF. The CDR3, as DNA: TGTGCCAGCAGCCTCGGACAGGGGGATTCACAAGAGACCCAGTACTTC. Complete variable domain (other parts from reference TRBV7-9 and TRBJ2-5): DTGVSQNPRHKITKRGQNVTFRCDPISEHNRLYWYRQTLGQGPEFLTYFQNEAQLEKSRLLSDRFSAERPKGSFSTLEIQRTEQGDSAMYLCASSLGQGDSQETQYFGPGTRLLVL.

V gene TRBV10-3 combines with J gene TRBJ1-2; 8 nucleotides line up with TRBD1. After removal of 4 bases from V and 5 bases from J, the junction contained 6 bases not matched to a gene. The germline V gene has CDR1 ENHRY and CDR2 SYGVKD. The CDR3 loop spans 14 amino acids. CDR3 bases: TGTGCCATCAGTGGGACGGACAGGGAATATGGCTACACCTTC. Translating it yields CAISGTDREYGYTF.